This TCR beta chain was profiled in a study of cytotoxic CD8 clonotypes in ibrutinib-treated CLL. Study context: Average yields of about 260,000 productive templates and about 97,000 productive rearrangements characterized the samples. General observations from the study: An increase in clonality occurred at ibrutinib response, followed by a return toward baseline at progression. Clonality correlated strongly with circulating CD8+ T cells and exceeded age-matched healthy donors at baseline. Progressing patients had sampling times that differed from those of sustained-remission patients.

This CDR3 spans 15 amino acids. Losses at the gene ends were 5 bases for V and 10 bases for J; bases not matched to a gene: 11. Germline-derived CDR1 and CDR2 are SNHLY and FYNNEI. Remarks on this clone: Its antigen is unknown.

TCRdb keeps only in-frame clones here, not all; method: immunoSEQ multiplex PCR. The table lists about 68,000 clones, approximately 80% of them singletons, with under 8.5% in the top ten. The chain joins TRBV2 to TRBJ2-1; TRBD2 matches at 10 bases. Specimen: PBMCs, collected at disease progression, from a patient treated with ibrutinib. This receptor was obtained from a human donor with chronic lymphocytic leukemia. CDR3 nucleotide sequence: TGTGCCAGCAGTCTAAGCGGGGGGGCCGTTAAAGAGCAGTTCTTC. It is translated as CASSLSGGAVKEQFF. Full variable domain (missing parts from reference TRBV2 and TRBJ2-1): EPEVTQTPSHQVTQMGQEVILRCVPISNHLYFYWYRQILGQKVEFLVSFYNNEISEKSEIFDDQFSVERPDGSNFTLKIRSTKLEDSAMYFCASSLSGGAVKEQFFGPGTRLTVL.